This TCR beta chain was captured by sequencing in a study of blood T cell repertoires in COVID-19. The wider study: Samples of COVID-19 (acute and convalescent) were obtained from the United States, Italy and Spain.

Sequenced by immunoSEQ multiplex PCR; TCRdb stores in-frame clones only, minus some. The repertoire includes fewer than 250,000 clones, approximately 88% of them detected once, and 7.5% to 10% sits in the top ten. In terms of age and location, participants ranged from roughly 18 to 95 years and lived in under 30 US areas. Researchers sorted participants into cohorts using their self-reported clinical history. Cohort 3 recovered donors had two negative PCRs, clearance, or symptom resolution. This receptor was identified in a woman younger than 35 who had recovered from COVID-19. Sequenced material: PBMCs or T cells enriched from blood (not recorded which).

The CDR3 sequence is CASSPPGGAGNTIYF. CDR3 nucleotides: TGTGCCAGCAGTCCCCCCGGCGGAGCTGGAAACACCATATATTTT. V usage is TRBV27 and J usage is TRBJ1-3, with unresolved D. From germline, CDR1 is MNHEY and CDR2 SMNVEV (reference sequence). The V and J ends lost 5 bases and 2 bases respectively, with 13 bases between them. This CDR3 has 15 residues.